The next 30 T cell receptor beta chains were all read from a single sample in a study of blood T cell repertoires in COVID-19. The repertoire was sequenced with immunoSEQ multiplex PCR; TCRdb's copy has only in-frame clones and lacks some. The table includes roughly 570,000 clones, about 89% detected once. Sequencing used peripheral blood. These receptors came from a woman between 50 and 59 years old with COVID-19, enrolled during active disease.

The chain combines TRBV5-1 with TRBJ2-1, with D perhaps TRBD1 (6 bases). Germline lookup yields CDR1 SGHRS and CDR2 YFSETQ. The CDR3 spans 16 residues. Trimming left V 5 bases short and J 8 bases short, with 23 bases between. For the CDR3, the DNA is TGCGCCAGCAGTTACTCAACAGGGCCGGGTGGGGATGAGCAGTTCTTC. Protein: CASSYSTGPGGDEQFF. Drawing the rest from reference TRBV5-1 and TRBJ2-1, the complete variable domain is KAGVTQTPRYLIKTRGQQVTLSCSPISGHRSVSWYQQTPGQGLQFLFEYFSETQRNKGNFPGRFSGRQFSNSRSEMNVSTLELGDSALYLCASSYSTGPGGDEQFFGPGTRLTVL.

The V and J genes are TRBV3-1 (or the pseudogene TRBV3-2) and TRBJ1-1; D is ambiguous. The germline gives CDR1 LGHDT, CDR2 YNNKEL (reference sequence). CDR3 length: 12 amino acids. V gave up 1 base and J gave up 6 bases, with 6 bases separating them. The CDR3 region has the DNA TGTGCCAGCAGCCAAGGGGCAGCTGAAGCTTTCTTT. Protein: CASSQGAAEAFF.

The V gene is TRBV6-5, the J gene TRBJ1-2; 9 positions match TRBD1. Unmatched junction bases numbered 7, after V lost 5 bases and J lost 9 bases. The CDR3 has 13 residues. Germline lookup yields CDR1 MNHEY and CDR2 SVGAGI. The CDR3, as DNA: TGTGCCAGCAGTCCCCGGGACAGGGAAAGCTACACCTTC. Translating gives CASSPRDRESYTF.

This rearrangement joins TRBV3-1 (or the pseudogene TRBV3-2) to TRBJ2-2, with a weak D call TRBD1 (5 bases). This CDR3 comprises 17 residues. Germline V CDR1 and CDR2: LGHDT, YNNKEL (reference sequence). Trimming shortened V by 1 base and J by 1 base, and 13 bases separated the two germline ends. The chain's CDR3 is CASSQVTSTVNTGELFF. CDR3 DNA sequence: TGTGCCAGCAGCCAAGTTACTTCGACAGTGAACACCGGGGAGCTGTTTTTT.

This chain uses TRBV6-5 with TRBJ1-1; 7 bases agree with TRBD1. The CDR3 runs to 14 residues. Per the germline V gene, CDR1 is MNHEY and CDR2 is SVGAGI. Germline trimming cut 6 bases from V and 1 base from J; bases unmatched to any gene: 5. The CDR3 spells CASRVTGANTEAFF. CDR3 nucleotide sequence: TGTGCCAGCAGGGTCACAGGGGCGAACACTGAAGCTTTCTTT.

The chain employs TRBV29-1 and TRBJ2-1, with a possible D match to TRBD1 (7 bases). The V end lost 6 bases, the J end lost 5 bases, and 23 bases lay between the germline ends. CDR3 length equals 16 residues. Germline V lookup: CDR1 SQVTM, CDR2 ANQGSEA. In DNA, the CDR3 is TGCAGCGTCCGCACTCGACAGGGAGGCTTCGACAATGAGCAGTTCTTC. Its translation: CSVRTRQGGFDNEQFF.

V gene TRBV5-1 combines with J gene TRBJ2-7; 9 bases fit TRBD1. With V trimmed by 1 base and J by 4 bases, 9 bases remained unmatched. The CDR3 spans 16 residues. Germline lookup yields CDR1 SGHRS and CDR2 YFSETQ. The CDR3 loop reads CASSLSQGTGNYEQYF. The CDR3 DNA reads as TGCGCCAGCAGCTTGTCTCAAGGGACAGGGAATTACGAGCAGTACTTC.

This chain connects TRBV10-3 to TRBJ2-1; D might be TRBD1 (6 bases). CDR1 is ENHRY and CDR2 is SYGVKD in the germline V gene. This CDR3 comprises 14 residues. V gave up 3 bases and J gave up 6 bases, with 12 bases separating them. The CDR3 protein is CAISEGAGANEQFF. The CDR3 bases are TGTGCCATCAGTGAAGGGGCAGGGGCCAATGAGCAGTTCTTC.

The chain joins TRBV5-5 to TRBJ2-1; TRBD1 might be the D (5 bases). The CDR3 is 14 residues long. CDR1 SGHKS and CDR2 YYEKEE come from the germline V gene (reference sequence). V lost 6 bases to trimming and J lost 2 bases, with 12 bases between them. The CDR3 coding sequence is TGTGCCAGCACCGGAAGGGGCCCCTACAATGAGCAGTTCTTC. Translating it yields CASTGRGPYNEQFF.

V gene TRBV27 combines with J gene TRBJ1-2, with 10 bases that match TRBD1. The V gene end was trimmed by 2 bases and the J gene end by 7 bases; junction bases not matched to a gene: 1. This CDR3 has 13 residues. Germline-derived CDR1 and CDR2 are MNHEY and SMNVEV (reference sequence). CDR3 bases: TGTGCCAGCAGTTTAGGGACAGGGGCTGGCTACACCTTC. Amino acid sequence: CASSLGTGAGYTF.

The V and J genes are TRBV4-1 and TRBJ2-1; TRBD2 agrees at 12 bases. The germline gives CDR1 MGHRA, CDR2 YSYEKL. Trimming removed 3 bases from V and 1 base from J; junction bases left unmatched: 16. This CDR3 has 21 residues. The CDR3 loop reads CASSQGGGLAGGRTSYNEQFF. The CDR3 nucleotides are TGCGCCAGCAGCCAGGGAGGCGGGCTAGCGGGGGGGCGGACGTCCTACAATGAGCAGTTCTTC.

This chain links TRBV19 with TRBJ1-4; unclear D gene. The germline V gene encodes CDR1 LNHDA and CDR2 SQIVND (reference sequence). With 5 bases removed from V and 5 bases from J, the gap between germline ends came to 21 bases. This CDR3 comprises 17 residues. This CDR3 reads CASSLQWVGLLNEKLFF. CDR3 DNA sequence: TGTGCCAGTAGTCTGCAGTGGGTCGGCCTACTAAATGAAAAACTGTTTTTT.

This rearrangement joins TRBV27 to TRBJ1-6; D is possibly TRBD1 (6 bases). Trimming stripped 3 bases from V and 11 bases from J, with 23 bases between. The length of the CDR3 is 17 residues. Germline V gene lookup returns CDR1 MNHEY and CDR2 SMNVEV (reference sequence). The CDR3 DNA reads TGTGCCAGCAGTTTTTGGAAGCAAACCCGGGACATTACACCCCTCCACTTT. Translated, it gives CASSFWKQTRDITPLHF.

V is TRBV28 and J is TRBJ1-6; D gene unclear. Trimming stripped 6 bases from V and 2 bases from J, with 8 bases between. The germline CDR1 and CDR2 sequences are MDHEN and SYDVKM. The CDR3 extends over 14 amino acids. The CDR3 loop is CASSLTTYNSPLHF. The CDR3 region has the DNA TGTGCCAGCAGCCTTACAACCTATAATTCACCCCTCCACTTT. The variable domain in full, completed from reference TRBV28 and TRBJ1-6, reads DVKVTQSSRYLVKRTGEKVFLECVQDMDHENMFWYRQDPGLGLRLIYFSYDVKMKEKGDIPEGYSVSREKKERFSLILESASTNQTSMYLCASSLTTYNSPLHFGNGTRLTVT.

V is TRBV5-8 and J is TRBJ2-1; the match to TRBD1 covers 10 bases. There are 14 residues in the CDR3. J was trimmed by 4 bases and V by 4 bases; bases with no gene match: 2. CDR1 SGHTS and CDR2 YDEGEE come from the germline V gene. Here the CDR3 reads CASSKGQGYNEQFF. The CDR3 nucleotides are TGTGCCAGCAGCAAGGGACAGGGGTACAATGAGCAGTTCTTC.

This clone was observed once. The chain recombines TRBV7-9 with TRBJ2-5, with D perhaps matching TRBD2 (5 bases). The ends were cut back, 1 base at V and 5 bases at J, with 17 bases in the middle. CDR1 is SEHNR, CDR2 FQNEAQ, per germline (reference sequence). The CDR3 is made up of 16 amino acids. CDR3 sequence reads: CASSLVLDFLGETQYF. The DNA for the CDR3 is TGTGCCAGCAGCTTAGTCCTGGACTTCCTCGGGGAGACCCAGTACTTC.

This sequence joins TRBV27 and TRBJ1-6; no reliable D call. V lost 3 bases and J 10 bases, leaving 10 bases between the germline ends. This CDR3 spans 13 amino acids. The V gene's germline CDR1 is MNHEY and CDR2 SMNVEV (reference sequence). This CDR3 reads CASSLYSESPLHF. The DNA for the CDR3 is TGTGCCAGCAGTTTGTACAGTGAATCACCCCTCCACTTT.

The genes are TRBV7-8 and TRBJ2-1; 8 bases align to TRBD2. There are 14 residues in the CDR3. V lost 5 bases to trimming and J lost 8 bases; unmatched junction nucleotides: 8. Looked up from germline, CDR1 is SGHVS and CDR2 is FQNEAQ. The CDR3 protein is CASSPGTSYHEQFF. CDR3 DNA: TGTGCCAGCAGCCCCGGGACTAGTTATCATGAGCAGTTCTTC.

V usage is TRBV19 and J usage is TRBJ2-3; the D gene is possibly TRBD1 (7 bases). V was cut by 7 bases and J by 4 bases, with 18 bases left in between. The length of the CDR3 is 15 residues. The germline V gene has CDR1 LNHDA and CDR2 SQIVND (reference sequence). The CDR3 DNA reads as TGTGCCAGTACCCCGGAGGGGGCCGCCGCAGATACGCAGTATTTT. Translating gives CASTPEGAAADTQYF.

This chain links TRBV12-3 or TRBV12-4 with TRBJ2-7, with 15 bases matching TRBD2. V lost 6 bases, J lost 13 bases, and 7 bases stayed unmatched. CDR3 length: 13 amino acids. In DNA form, the CDR3 reads TGTGCCAGCAGATCCGGGACTAGCGGGGGGCCTTACTTC. Translation: CASRSGTSGGPYF.

In this sample, this clone turned up once. The rearrangement joins TRBV12-3 or TRBV12-4 to TRBJ1-3, with a weak D call TRBD1 (5 bases). The germline V and J ends were trimmed by 6 bases and 15 bases, with 12 bases remaining between them. This CDR3 comprises 10 residues. The CDR3 bases are TGTGCCAGCAGCTCAGACAGTGCATATTTT. Residues: CASSSDSAYF.

The rearrangement links TRBV29-1 to TRBJ2-2; 9 bases match TRBD2. The J segment lost 4 bases and the V segment lost 6 bases, leaving 6 bases of the junction unmatched. The CDR3 is 14 residues long. The germline gives CDR1 SQVTM, CDR2 ANQGSEA. The CDR3 sequence: CSVSGGSFTGELFF. CDR3 in DNA: TGCAGCGTGAGCGGGGGGTCTTTCACCGGGGAGCTGTTTTTT.

The V gene is TRBV5-6, the J gene TRBJ1-4; maybe TRBD1 (5 bases). V lost 4 bases, J lost 7 bases, and 11 bases lay in between. The CDR3 spans 13 residues. The V gene's germline CDR1 is SGHDT and CDR2 YYEEEE. The CDR3 bases are TGTGCCAGCAGCCTTGGGGGGGTTGAAAAACTGTTTTTT. It translates to CASSLGGVEKLFF.

The chain's CDR3 is CASSPGTGYNEQFF. CDR3 in DNA: TGTGCCAGCAGCCCAGGGACAGGGTACAATGAGCAGTTCTTC. The gene calls are TRBV11-3 and TRBJ2-1; the match to TRBD1 covers 9 bases. The CDR3 has 14 residues. In germline, CDR1 is SGHNT, CDR2 YENEEA. With 5 bases clipped from V and 4 bases from J, the junction kept 3 bases outside the gene matches.

The chain links TRBV4-1 to TRBJ1-5; D not resolved. The CDR3 extends over 16 amino acids. Germline loops: CDR1 MGHRA, CDR2 YSYEKL. V gave up 2 bases and J gave up 5 bases, with 16 bases separating them. CDR3 residues: CASSQSEAANYQPQHF. The DNA of the CDR3 is TGCGCCAGCAGCCAAAGTGAGGCGGCAAATTATCAGCCCCAGCATTTT.

This CDR3 is CSVESKRDEQYF. In DNA, the CDR3 is TGCAGCGTTGAGTCCAAACGGGACGAGCAGTACTTC. The chain couples TRBV29-1 to TRBJ2-7; no firm D call. V was cut by 3 bases and J by 5 bases, with 11 bases left in between. Germline-derived CDR1 and CDR2 are SQVTM and ANQGSEA. The CDR3 sequence is 12 residues long.

This clone appeared once. The J gene is TRBJ1-4, the V gene TRBV16, with D perhaps matching TRBD1 (6 bases). There are 15 residues in the CDR3. With 6 bases removed from V and 8 bases from J, the gap between germline ends came to 19 bases. The germline V gene has CDR1 KGHSY and CDR2 FQNENV. The CDR3 is CASRPRLGTGEKLFF. CDR3 DNA: TGTGCCAGCAGACCCAGATTGGGTACAGGGGAAAAACTGTTTTTT.

The chain is built from TRBV15 and TRBJ2-3, with no clear D. The CDR3 runs 14 residues. Trimming removed 1 base at V and 4 bases at J, with 9 bases between. Germline V gene sequence: CDR1 LNHNV, CDR2 YYDKDF (reference sequence). Here the CDR3 DNA reads TGTGCCACCAGCAGAGGTCCTCAGTCAGATACGCAGTATTTT. Protein product: CATSRGPQSDTQYF.

V usage is TRBV29-1 and J usage is TRBJ2-6; 8 nucleotides line up with TRBD1. J gave up 0 bases and V 1 base, and 5 bases lay outside the gene matches. This CDR3 is 17 amino acids long. CDR1 SQVTM and CDR2 ANQGSEA come from the germline V gene. The CDR3 coding sequence is TGCAGCGTTGAAGGGACAGGGAGTTACTCTGGGGCCAACGTCCTGACTTTC. Its protein is CSVEGTGSYSGANVLTF.

This chain uses TRBV7-9 with TRBJ1-2; tentatively, D is TRBD1 (6 bases). CDR3 length: 13 amino acids. The germline CDR1 and CDR2 sequences are SEHNR and FQNEAQ (reference sequence). Trimming removed 1 base from V and 12 bases from J, with 15 bases in between. The CDR3 loop is CASSLVGRQANTF. The CDR3 DNA reads as TGTGCCAGCAGCTTAGTGGGGCGACAGGCGAACACCTTC.